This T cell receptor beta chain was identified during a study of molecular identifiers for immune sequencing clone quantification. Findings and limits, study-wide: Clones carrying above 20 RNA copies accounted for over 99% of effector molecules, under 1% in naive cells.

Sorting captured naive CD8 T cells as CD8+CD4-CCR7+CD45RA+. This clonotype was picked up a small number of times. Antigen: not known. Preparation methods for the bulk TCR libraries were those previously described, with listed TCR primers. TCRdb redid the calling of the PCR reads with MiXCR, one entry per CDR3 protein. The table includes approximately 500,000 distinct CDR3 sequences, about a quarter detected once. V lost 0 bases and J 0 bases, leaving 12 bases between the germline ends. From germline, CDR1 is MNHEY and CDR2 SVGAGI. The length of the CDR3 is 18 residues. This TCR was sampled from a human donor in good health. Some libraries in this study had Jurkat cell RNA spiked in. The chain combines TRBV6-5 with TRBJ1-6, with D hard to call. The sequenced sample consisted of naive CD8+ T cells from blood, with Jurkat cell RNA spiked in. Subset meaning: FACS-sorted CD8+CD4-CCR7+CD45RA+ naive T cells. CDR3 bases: TGTGCCAGCAGTTACTCTCCCCCGACCGGCTCCTATAATTCACCCCTCCACTTT. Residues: CASSYSPPTGSYNSPLHF.